The next 6 T cell receptor beta chains were all read from a single sample in a study of blood T cell repertoires in COVID-19 (dated by TCRdb to between 2020 and 2021). Receptor libraries were prepared by the immunoSEQ multiplex PCR assay. Not all clones reach the TCRdb copy of this immuneACCESS table, which keeps in-frame sequences only. Checked studies attribute under half of the gap to unresolved V genes and leave the rest unexplained. The sample table records about 380,000 clones; 70% to 90% of these occur just once. Together, the top ten hold under 1.5% of the sample. The sample comprised PBMCs or T cells enriched from blood (not recorded which). The origin of the receptors is a man aged 25-45 years who had recovered from COVID-19.

This clone showed up many times. The same CDR3 is also encoded by other DNA sequences in this sample. The rearrangement joins TRBV6-5 to TRBJ2-1; 9 bases are shared with TRBD1. CDR1 MNHEY and CDR2 SVGAGI come from the germline V gene. The CDR3 spans 13 residues. After removal of 7 bases from V and 7 bases from J, the junction contained 5 bases not matched to a gene. The CDR3 region is CASTGTGLNEQFF. Here the CDR3 DNA reads TGTGCCAGCACTGGGACAGGGCTGAATGAGCAGTTCTTC.

This chain links TRBV4-2 with TRBJ2-7; the match to TRBD2 covers 7 bases. This CDR3 spans 15 amino acids. Germline loops: CDR1 LGHNA, CDR2 YNFKEQ. J was trimmed by 3 bases and V by 0 bases; bases with no gene match: 5. CDR3: CASSQDLSGVYEQYF. The CDR3 DNA follows: TGTGCCAGCAGCCAAGACCTGAGCGGGGTCTACGAGCAGTACTTC.

Only a few counts were recorded for this clone. Other DNA sequences in this specimen translate into the identical CDR3. The rearrangement uses TRBV12-3 or TRBV12-4 and TRBJ2-7, with 7 nucleotides matching TRBD1. The junction had 3 bases not matched to a gene; V was cut back by 3 bases and J by 4 bases. The CDR3 extends over 13 amino acids. The CDR3 DNA reads as TGTGCCAGCAGTTTCTCCAGGGGGTACGAGCAGTACTTC. Translating gives CASSFSRGYEQYF.

This clone was found once. The CDR3 loop reads CASSKGQGGSPLHF. The CDR3 DNA is TGTGCCAGCAGTAAGGGACAGGGCGGATCACCCCTCCACTTT. The rearrangement joins TRBV6-5 to TRBJ1-6, with TRBD1 identical over 9 bases. CDR1 MNHEY and CDR2 SVGAGI come from the germline V gene. The CDR3 is 14 residues long. Trimming cost V 5 bases and J 10 bases; bases outside gene matches: 6.

This clone was detected a few times. The identical CDR3 is also encoded by other nucleotide sequences in the sample. The chain joins TRBV5-1 to TRBJ1-1; 8 bases are a match to TRBD1. The CDR3 is made up of 14 amino acids. The V segment lost 3 bases and the J segment 1 base; nucleotides outside the gene matches: 2. Germline assignment: CDR1 SGHRS and CDR2 YFSETQ. In nucleotides, the CDR3 is TGCGCCAGCAGCTCAGGGACAGGGAACACTGAAGCTTTCTTT. It encodes CASSSGTGNTEAFF. Supplemented by reference TRBV5-1 and TRBJ1-1, the full variable domain reads KAGVTQTPRYLIKTRGQQVTLSCSPISGHRSVSWYQQTPGQGLQFLFEYFSETQRNKGNFPGRFSGRQFSNSRSEMNVSTLELGDSALYLCASSSGTGNTEAFFGQGTRLTVV.

This chain connects TRBV7-8 to TRBJ2-7; D might be TRBD2 (6 bases). The ends were cut back, 5 bases at V and 5 bases at J, with 19 bases in the middle. CDR3 size: 15 residues. Germline lookup yields CDR1 SGHVS and CDR2 FQNEAQ. The CDR3 protein is CASSPDGGTVDEQYF. The CDR3 nucleotides read TGTGCCAGCAGCCCGGACGGGGGAACAGTCGACGAGCAGTACTTC.